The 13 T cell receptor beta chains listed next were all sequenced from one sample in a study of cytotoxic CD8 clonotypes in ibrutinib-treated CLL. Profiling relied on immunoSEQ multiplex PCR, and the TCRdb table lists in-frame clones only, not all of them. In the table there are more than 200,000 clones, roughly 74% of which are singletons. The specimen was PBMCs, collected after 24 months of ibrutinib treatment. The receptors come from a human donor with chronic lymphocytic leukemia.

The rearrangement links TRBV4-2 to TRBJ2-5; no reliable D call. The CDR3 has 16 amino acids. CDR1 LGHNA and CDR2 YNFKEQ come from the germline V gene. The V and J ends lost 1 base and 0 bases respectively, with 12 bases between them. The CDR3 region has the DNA TGTGCCAGCAGCCAAGTTGAAGAGACGTACCAAGAGACCCAGTACTTC. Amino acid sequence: CASSQVEETYQETQYF.

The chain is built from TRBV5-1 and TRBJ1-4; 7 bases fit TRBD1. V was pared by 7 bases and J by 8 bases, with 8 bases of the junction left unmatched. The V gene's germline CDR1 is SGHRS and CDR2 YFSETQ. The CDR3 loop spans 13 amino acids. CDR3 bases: TGCGCCAGCTGTGACAGGGTCGACGAAAAACTGTTTTTT. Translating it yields CASCDRVDEKLFF.

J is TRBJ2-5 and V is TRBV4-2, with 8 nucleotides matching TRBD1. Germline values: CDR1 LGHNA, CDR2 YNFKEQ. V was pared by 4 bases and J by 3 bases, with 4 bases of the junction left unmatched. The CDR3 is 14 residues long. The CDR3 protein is CASSRGQGKETQYF. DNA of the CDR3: TGTGCCAGCAGCCGAGGACAGGGCAAAGAGACCCAGTACTTC.

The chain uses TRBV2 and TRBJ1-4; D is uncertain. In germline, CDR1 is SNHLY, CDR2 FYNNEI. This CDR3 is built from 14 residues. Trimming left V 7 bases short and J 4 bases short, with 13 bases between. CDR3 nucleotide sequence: TGTGCCAGCACGCTCCAGGCGAGTAATGAAAAACTGTTTTTT. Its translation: CASTLQASNEKLFF.

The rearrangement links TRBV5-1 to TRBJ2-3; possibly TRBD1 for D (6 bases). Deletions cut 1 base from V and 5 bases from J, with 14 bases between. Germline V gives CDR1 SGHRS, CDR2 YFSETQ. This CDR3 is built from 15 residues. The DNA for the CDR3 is TGCGCCAGCAGCTTGCAGGCAGGGGATGGAGATACGCAGTATTTT. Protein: CASSLQAGDGDTQYF.

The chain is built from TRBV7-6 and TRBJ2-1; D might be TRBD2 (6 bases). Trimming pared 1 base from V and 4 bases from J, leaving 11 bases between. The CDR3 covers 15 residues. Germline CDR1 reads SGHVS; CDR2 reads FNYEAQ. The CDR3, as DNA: TGTGCCAGCAGCTTAGAGGCAGGGAGGTACAATGAGCAGTTCTTC. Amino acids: CASSLEAGRYNEQFF.

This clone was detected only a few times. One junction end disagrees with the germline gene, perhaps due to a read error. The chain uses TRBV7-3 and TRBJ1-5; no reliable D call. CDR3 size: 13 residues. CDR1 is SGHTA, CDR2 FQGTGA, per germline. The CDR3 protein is CASSLTKGQPQHF. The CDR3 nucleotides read TGTGCCAGCAGTTTAACGAAGGGTCAGCCCCAGCATTTT.

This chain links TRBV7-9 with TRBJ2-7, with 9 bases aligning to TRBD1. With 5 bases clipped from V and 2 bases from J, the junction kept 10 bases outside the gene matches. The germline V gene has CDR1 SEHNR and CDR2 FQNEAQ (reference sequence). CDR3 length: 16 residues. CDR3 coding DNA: TGTGCCAGCAGCCGAGGGGGGACAGGGCGAACCTACGAGCAGTACTTC. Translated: CASSRGGTGRTYEQYF.

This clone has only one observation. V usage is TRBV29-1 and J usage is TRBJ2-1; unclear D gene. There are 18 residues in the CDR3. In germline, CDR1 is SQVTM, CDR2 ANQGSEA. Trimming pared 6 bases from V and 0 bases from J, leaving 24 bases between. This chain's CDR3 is CSVGLITFDLSSYNEQFF. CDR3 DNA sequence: TGCAGCGTCGGGCTCATCACCTTTGACTTGAGCTCCTACAATGAGCAGTTCTTC.

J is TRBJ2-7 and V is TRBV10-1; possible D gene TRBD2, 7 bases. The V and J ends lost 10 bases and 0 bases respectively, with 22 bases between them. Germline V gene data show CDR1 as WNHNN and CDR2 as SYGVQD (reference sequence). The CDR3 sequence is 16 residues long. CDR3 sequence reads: CATGDTPWTSSYEQYF. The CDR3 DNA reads TGCGCCACCGGGGACACCCCATGGACTAGCTCCTACGAGCAGTACTTC.

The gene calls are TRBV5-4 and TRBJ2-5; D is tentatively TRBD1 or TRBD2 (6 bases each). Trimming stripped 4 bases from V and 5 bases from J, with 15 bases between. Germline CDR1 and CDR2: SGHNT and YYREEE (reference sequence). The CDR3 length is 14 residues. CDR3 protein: CASSPVRRGETQYF. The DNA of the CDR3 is TGTGCCAGCAGCCCCGTCCGGAGGGGGGAGACCCAGTACTTC. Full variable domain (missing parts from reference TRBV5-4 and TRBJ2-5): ETGVTQSPTHLIKTRGQQVTLRCSSQSGHNTVSWYQQALGQGPQFIFQYYREEENGRGNFPPRFSGLQFPNYSSELNVNALELDDSALYLCASSPVRRGETQYFGPGTRLLVL.

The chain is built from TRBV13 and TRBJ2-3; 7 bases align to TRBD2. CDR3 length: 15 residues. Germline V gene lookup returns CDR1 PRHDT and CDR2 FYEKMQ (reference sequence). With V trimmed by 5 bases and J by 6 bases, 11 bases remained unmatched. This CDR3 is CASSLGGRAVDTQYF. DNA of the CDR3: TGTGCCAGCAGCCTGGGGGGGAGGGCCGTTGATACGCAGTATTTT.

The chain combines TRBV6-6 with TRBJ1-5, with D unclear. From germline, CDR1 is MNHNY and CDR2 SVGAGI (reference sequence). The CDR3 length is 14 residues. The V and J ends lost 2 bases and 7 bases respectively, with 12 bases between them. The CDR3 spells CASSYGWGRQPQHF. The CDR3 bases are TGTGCCAGCAGTTACGGTTGGGGTCGGCAGCCCCAGCATTTT.